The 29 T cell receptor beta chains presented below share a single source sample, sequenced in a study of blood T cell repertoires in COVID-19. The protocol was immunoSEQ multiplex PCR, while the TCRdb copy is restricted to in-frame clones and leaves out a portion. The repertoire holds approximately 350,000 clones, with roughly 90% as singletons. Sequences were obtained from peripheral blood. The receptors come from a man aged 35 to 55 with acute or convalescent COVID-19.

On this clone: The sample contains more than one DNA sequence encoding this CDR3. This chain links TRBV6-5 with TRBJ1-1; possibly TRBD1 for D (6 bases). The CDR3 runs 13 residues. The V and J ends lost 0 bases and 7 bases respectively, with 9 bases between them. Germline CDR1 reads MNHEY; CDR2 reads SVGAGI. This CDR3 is CASSYSTTGEAFF. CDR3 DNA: TGTGCCAGCAGTTACTCGACGACAGGTGAAGCTTTCTTT.

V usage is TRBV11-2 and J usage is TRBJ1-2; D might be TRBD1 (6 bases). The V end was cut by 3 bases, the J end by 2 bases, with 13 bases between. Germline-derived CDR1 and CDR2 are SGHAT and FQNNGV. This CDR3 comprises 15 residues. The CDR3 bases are TGTGCCAGCAGCTTCACAGGGAATTCCAACTATGGCTACACCTTC. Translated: CASSFTGNSNYGYTF.

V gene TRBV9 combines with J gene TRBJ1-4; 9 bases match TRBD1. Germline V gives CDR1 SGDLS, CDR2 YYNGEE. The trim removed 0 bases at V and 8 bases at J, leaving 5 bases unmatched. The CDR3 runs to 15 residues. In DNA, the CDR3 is TGTGCCAGCAGCGTAGTCGGGACAGGGACCGAAAAACTGTTTTTT. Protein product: CASSVVGTGTEKLFF. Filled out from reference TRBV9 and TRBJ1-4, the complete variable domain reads DSGVTQTPKHLITATGQRVTLRCSPRSGDLSVYWYQQSLDQGLQFLIQYYNGEERAKGNILERFSAQQFPDLHSELNLSSLELGDSALYFCASSVVGTGTEKLFFGSGTQLSVL.

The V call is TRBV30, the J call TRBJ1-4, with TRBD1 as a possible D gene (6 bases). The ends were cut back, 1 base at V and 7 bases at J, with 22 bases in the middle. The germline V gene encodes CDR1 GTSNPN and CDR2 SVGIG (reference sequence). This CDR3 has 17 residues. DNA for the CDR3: TGTGCCTGGAGTGCTCCTACAGGGTGGGGCTCGAGTGAAAAACTGTTTTTT. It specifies CAWSAPTGWGSSEKLFF.

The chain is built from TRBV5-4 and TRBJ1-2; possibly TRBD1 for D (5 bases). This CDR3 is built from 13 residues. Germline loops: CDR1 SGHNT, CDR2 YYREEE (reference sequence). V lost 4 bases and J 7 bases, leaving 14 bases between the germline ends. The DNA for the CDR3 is TGTGCCAGCAGCCCCAGGGATAGTGCTGGCTACACCTTC. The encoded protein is CASSPRDSAGYTF.

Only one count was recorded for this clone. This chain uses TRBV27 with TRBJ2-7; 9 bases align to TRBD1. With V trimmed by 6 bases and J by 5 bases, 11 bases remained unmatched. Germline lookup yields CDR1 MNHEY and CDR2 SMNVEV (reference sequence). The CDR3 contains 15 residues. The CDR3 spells CASSSRGDRVHEQYF. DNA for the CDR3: TGTGCCAGCAGCTCCCGAGGGGACAGGGTCCACGAGCAGTACTTC.

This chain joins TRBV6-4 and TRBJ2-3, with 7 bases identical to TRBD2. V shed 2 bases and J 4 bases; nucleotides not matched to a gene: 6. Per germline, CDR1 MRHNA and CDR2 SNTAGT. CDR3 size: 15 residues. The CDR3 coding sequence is TGTGCCAGCAGTGACGAAGGCGGGGGAGCAGATACGCAGTATTTT. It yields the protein CASSDEGGGADTQYF.

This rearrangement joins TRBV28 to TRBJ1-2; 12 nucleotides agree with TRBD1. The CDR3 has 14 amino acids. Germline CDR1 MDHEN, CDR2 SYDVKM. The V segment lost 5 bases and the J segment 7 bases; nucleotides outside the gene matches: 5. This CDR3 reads CASSAGTGGSGYTF. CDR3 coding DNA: TGTGCCAGCAGTGCCGGGACAGGGGGCTCTGGCTACACCTTC.

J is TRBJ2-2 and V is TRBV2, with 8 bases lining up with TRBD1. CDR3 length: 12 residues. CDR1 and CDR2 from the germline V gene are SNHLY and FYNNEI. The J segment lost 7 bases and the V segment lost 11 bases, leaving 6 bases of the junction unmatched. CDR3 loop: CACRQGYGELFF. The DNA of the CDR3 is TGTGCCTGTCGACAGGGGTACGGGGAGCTGTTTTTT.

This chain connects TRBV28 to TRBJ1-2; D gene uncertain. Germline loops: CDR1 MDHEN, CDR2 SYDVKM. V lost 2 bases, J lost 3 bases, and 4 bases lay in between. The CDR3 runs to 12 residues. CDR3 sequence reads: CASSLVDYGYTF. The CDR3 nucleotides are TGTGCCAGCAGTTTAGTCGACTATGGCTACACCTTC.

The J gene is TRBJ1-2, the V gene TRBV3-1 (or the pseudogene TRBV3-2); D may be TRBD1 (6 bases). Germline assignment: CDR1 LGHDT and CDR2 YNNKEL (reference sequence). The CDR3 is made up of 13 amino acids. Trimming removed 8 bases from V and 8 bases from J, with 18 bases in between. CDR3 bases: TGTGCCAGCTACATGACAGGCGCGCGGGGCTACACCTTC. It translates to CASYMTGARGYTF.

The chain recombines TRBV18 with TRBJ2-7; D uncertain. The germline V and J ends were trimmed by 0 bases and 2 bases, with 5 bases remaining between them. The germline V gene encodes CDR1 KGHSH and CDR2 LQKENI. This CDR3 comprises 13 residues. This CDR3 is CASSPPGPYEQYF. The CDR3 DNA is TGTGCCAGCTCACCACCGGGCCCCTACGAGCAGTACTTC.

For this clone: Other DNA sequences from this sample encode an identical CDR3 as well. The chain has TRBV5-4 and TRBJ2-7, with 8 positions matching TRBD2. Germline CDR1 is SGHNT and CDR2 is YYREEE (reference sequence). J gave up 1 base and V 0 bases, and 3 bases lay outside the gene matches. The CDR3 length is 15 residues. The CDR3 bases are TGTGCCAGCAGCTTGGGTAGCGGGGCTTCCTACGAGCAGTACTTC. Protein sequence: CASSLGSGASYEQYF.

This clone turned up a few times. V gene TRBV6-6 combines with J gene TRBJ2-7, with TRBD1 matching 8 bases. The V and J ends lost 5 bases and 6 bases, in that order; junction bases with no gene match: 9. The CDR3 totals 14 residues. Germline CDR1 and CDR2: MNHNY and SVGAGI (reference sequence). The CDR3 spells CASSPRQGSREQYF. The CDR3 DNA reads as TGTGCCAGCAGTCCAAGACAGGGGTCCCGCGAGCAGTACTTC.

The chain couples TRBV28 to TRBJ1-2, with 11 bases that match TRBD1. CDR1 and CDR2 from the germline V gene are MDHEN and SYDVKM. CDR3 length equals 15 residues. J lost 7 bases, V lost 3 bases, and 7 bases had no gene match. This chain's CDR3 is CASSLGDRGLGGYTF. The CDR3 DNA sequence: TGTGCCAGCAGTTTGGGGGACAGGGGGTTAGGTGGCTACACCTTC.

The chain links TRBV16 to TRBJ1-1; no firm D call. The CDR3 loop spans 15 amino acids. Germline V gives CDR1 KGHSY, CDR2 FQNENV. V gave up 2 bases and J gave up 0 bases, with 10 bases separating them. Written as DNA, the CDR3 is TGTGCCAGCAGCCAAGATATAGCACTGAACACTGAAGCTTTCTTT. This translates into CASSQDIALNTEAFF.

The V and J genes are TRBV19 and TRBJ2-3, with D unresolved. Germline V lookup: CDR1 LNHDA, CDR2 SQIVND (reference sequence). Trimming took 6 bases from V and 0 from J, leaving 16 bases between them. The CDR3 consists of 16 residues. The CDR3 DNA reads TGTGCCAGTAGCCAATCCTTCGGGTTTAGCACAGATACGCAGTATTTT. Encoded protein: CASSQSFGFSTDTQYF.

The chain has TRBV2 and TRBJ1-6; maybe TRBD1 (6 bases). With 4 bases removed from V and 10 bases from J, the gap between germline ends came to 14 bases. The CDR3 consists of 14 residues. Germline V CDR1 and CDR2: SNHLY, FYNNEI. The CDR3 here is CASSGTAPRSPLHF. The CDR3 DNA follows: TGTGCCAGCAGTGGGACAGCGCCGAGATCACCCCTCCACTTT. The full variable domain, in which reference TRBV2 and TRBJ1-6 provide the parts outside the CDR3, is EPEVTQTPSHQVTQMGQEVILRCVPISNHLYFYWYRQILGQKVEFLVSFYNNEISEKSEIFDDQFSVERPDGSNFTLKIRSTKLEDSAMYFCASSGTAPRSPLHFGNGTRLTVT.

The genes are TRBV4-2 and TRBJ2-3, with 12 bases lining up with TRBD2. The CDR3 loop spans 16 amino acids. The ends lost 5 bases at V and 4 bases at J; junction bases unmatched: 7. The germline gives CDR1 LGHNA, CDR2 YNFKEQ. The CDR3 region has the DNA TGTGCCAGCAGCTCCCGACTAGCGGGGGCCGCAGATACGCAGTATTTT. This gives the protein CASSSRLAGAADTQYF.

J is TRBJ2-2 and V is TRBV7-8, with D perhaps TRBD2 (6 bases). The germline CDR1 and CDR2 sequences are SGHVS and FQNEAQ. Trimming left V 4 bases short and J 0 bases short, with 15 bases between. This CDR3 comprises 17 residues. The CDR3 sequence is CASSSRWDSANTGELFF. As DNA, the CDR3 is TGTGCCAGCAGCTCCAGGTGGGACTCCGCGAACACCGGGGAGCTGTTTTTT.

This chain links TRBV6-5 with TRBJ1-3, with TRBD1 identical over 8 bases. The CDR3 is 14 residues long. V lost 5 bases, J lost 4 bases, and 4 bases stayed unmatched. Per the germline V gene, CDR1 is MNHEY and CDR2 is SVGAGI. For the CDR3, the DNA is TGTGCCAGCAGTCGAACAGGGGGAGGAAACACCATATATTTT. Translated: CASSRTGGGNTIYF.

The CDR3 bases are TGTGCCAGCAGCCAAGCCGGGACAGACCTTTACTATGGCTACACCTTC. Translating it yields CASSQAGTDLYYGYTF. The chain employs TRBV3-1 (or the pseudogene TRBV3-2) and TRBJ1-2; 7 nucleotides match TRBD1. The CDR3 consists of 16 residues. V was clipped by 1 base and J by 3 bases; unmatched bases: 8. The V gene's germline CDR1 is LGHDT and CDR2 YNNKEL (reference sequence).

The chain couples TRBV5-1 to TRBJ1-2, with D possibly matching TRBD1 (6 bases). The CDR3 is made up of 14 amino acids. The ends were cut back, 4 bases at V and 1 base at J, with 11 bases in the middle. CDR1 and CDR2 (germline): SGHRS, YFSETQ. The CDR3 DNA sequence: TGCGCCAGCAGCGCAACACAGGGTAACTATGGCTACACCTTC. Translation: CASSATQGNYGYTF.

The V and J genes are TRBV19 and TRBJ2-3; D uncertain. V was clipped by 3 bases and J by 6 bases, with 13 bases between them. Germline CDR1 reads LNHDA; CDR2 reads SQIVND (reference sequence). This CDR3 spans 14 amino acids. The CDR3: CASSIGGMMDTQYF. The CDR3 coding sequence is TGTGCCAGTAGTATCGGTGGTATGATGGATACGCAGTATTTT.

The CDR3 spells CASSLTPSGIETQYF. The DNA of the CDR3 is TGTGCCAGCAGCTTAACTCCAAGCGGGATTGAGACCCAGTACTTC. This chain uses TRBV7-3 with TRBJ2-5; 7 bases line up with TRBD2. There are 15 residues in the CDR3. Germline CDR1 reads SGHTA; CDR2 reads FQGTGA. J lost 5 bases, V lost 0 bases, and 6 bases had no gene match.

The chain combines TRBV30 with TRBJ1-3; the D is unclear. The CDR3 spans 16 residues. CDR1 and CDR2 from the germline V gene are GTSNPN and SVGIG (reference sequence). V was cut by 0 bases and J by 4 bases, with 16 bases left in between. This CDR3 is CAWSVFSRRGGNTIYF. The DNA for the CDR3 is TGTGCCTGGAGTGTTTTTTCCAGGAGAGGGGGAAACACCATATATTTT.

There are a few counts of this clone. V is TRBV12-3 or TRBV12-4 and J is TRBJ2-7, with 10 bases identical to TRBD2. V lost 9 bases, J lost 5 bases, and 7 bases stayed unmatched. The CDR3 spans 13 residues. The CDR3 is CASRTSGINEQYF. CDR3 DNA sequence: TGTGCCAGTAGAACTAGCGGGATTAACGAGCAGTACTTC.

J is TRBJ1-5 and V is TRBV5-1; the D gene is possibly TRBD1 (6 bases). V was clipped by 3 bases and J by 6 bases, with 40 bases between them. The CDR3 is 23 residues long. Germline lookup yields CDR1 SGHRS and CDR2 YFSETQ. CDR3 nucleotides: TGCGCCAGCAGCTCATTCAGGGAAAAGCAGGGGCACGCCCCAGCATATCAAGGTCAGCCCCAGCATTTT. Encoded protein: CASSSFREKQGHAPAYQGQPQHF.

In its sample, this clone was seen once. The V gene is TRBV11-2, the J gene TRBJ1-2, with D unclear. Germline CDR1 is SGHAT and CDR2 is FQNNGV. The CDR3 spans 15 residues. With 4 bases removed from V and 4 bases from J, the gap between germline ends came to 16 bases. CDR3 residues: CASSSSHLTGYGYTF. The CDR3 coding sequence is TGTGCCAGCAGCTCGTCCCACTTGACGGGCTATGGCTACACCTTC.